The TCR beta chain described here comes from a study of shared clonotypes between healthy human individuals. Findings of the study overall: Tissues were not sampled, only blood, and their repertoires likely differ. Sharing across a few donors was seen in roughly 5.2% of naive CD4 clonotypes.

Germline V CDR1 and CDR2: SGDLS, YYNGEE. The CDR3 consists of 15 residues. The V gene lost 6 bases and the J gene lost 2 bases, with 16 bases spanning the gap. The study ran the assay at deep level. Assay used: immunoSEQ multiplex PCR; TCRdb lists only in-frame clones, some missing. The table includes some 2.1 million clones, 93% detected once. CD45RO-negative cells were positively selected for CCR7, leaving out terminally differentiated effector memory CD45RA+ cells. None of the donors, who were healthy HIV-negative adults, had recently had acute infections or vaccinations. A word on this clone: Its antigen is undetermined.

This TCR came from a man aged 18 to 30 in good health. Some clones in this sample may be carry-over from other donors' samples. The material sequenced was naive CD8+ T cells from PBMCs. This chain joins TRBV9 and TRBJ2-3; D is ambiguous. CDR3 nucleotide sequence: TGTGCCAGCACCCCGTGGTCCAAACTCACAGATACGCAGTATTTT. It specifies CASTPWSKLTDTQYF.